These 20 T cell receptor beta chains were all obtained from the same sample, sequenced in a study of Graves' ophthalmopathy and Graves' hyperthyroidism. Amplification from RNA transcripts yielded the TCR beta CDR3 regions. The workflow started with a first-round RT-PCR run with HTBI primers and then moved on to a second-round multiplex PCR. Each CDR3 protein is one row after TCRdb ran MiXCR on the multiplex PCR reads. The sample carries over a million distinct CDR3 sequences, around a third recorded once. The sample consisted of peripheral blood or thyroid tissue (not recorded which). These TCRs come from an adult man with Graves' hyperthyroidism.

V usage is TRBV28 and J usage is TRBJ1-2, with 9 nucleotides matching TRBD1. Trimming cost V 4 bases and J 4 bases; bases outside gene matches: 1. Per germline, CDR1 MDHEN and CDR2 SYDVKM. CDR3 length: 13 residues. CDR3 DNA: TGTGCCAGCAGTTGGACAGGGGCCTATGGCTACACCTTC. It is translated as CASSWTGAYGYTF.

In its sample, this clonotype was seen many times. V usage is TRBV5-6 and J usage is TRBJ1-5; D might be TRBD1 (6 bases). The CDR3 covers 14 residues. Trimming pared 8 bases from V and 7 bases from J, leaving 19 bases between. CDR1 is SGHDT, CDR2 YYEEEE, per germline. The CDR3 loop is CASSSTGFGQPQHF. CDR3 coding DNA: TGTGCCAGTAGTTCTACAGGGTTCGGGCAGCCCCAGCATTTT. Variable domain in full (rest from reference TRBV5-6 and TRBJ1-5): DAGVTQSPTHLIKTRGQQVTLRCSPKSGHDTVSWYQQALGQGPQFIFQYYEEEERQRGNFPDRFSGHQFPNYSSELNVNALLLGDSALYLCASSSTGFGQPQHFGDGTRLSIL.

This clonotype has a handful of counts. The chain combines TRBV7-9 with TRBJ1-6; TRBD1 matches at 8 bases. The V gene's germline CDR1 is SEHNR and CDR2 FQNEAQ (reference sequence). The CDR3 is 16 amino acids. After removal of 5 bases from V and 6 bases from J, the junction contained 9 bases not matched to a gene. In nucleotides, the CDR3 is TGTGCCAGCAGCACAAGGGACAGGCGGTTTAATTCACCCCTCCACTTT. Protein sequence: CASSTRDRRFNSPLHF.

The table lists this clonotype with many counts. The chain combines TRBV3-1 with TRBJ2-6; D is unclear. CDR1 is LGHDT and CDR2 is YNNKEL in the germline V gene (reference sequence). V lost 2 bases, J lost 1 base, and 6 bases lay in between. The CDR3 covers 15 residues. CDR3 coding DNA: TGTGCCAGCAGCCAATCCAGGTCTGGGGCCAACGTCCTGACTTTC. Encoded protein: CASSQSRSGANVLTF.

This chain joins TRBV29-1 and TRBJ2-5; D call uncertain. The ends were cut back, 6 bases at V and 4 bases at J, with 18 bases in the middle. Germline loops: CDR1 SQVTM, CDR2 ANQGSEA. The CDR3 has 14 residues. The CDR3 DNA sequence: TGCAGCGTCACGGGTAGTAGGGCGAGAGAGACCCAGTACTTC. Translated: CSVTGSRARETQYF.

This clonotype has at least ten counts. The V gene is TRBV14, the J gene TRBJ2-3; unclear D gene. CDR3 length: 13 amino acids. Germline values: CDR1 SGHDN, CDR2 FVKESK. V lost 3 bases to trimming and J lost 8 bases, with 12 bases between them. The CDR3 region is CASSQVRAATQYF. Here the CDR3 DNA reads TGTGCCAGCAGCCAGGTCCGGGCAGCTACGCAGTATTTT. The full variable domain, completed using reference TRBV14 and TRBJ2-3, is EAGVTQFPSHSVIEKGQTVTLRCDPISGHDNLYWYRRVMGKEIKFLLHFVKESKQDESGMPNNRFLAERTGGTYSTLKVQPAELEDSGVYFCASSQVRAATQYFGPGTRLTVL.

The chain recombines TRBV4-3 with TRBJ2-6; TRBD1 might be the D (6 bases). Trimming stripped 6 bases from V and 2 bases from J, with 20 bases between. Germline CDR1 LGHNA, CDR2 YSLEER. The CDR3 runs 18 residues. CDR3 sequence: CASRDSAFDSTGANVLTF. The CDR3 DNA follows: TGCGCCAGCAGGGACAGCGCGTTCGATTCCACTGGGGCCAACGTCCTGACTTTC.

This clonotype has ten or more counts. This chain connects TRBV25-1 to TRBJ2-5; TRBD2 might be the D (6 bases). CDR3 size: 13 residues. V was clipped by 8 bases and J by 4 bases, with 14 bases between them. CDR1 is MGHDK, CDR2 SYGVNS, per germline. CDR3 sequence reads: CASRREAVETQYF. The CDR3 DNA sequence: TGTGCCAGCCGCAGGGAGGCAGTAGAGACCCAGTACTTC.

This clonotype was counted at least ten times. The CDR3 bases are TGCAGTGCCATAGAAAGGGGGCTTGGAAGCAATCAGCCCCAGCATTTT. Translating it yields CSAIERGLGSNQPQHF. The chain combines TRBV20-1 with TRBJ1-5; 7 nucleotides match TRBD1. Germline CDR1 reads DFQATT; CDR2 reads SNEGSKA (reference sequence). The CDR3 runs 16 residues. Unmatched junction bases numbered 12, after V lost 6 bases and J lost 1 base.

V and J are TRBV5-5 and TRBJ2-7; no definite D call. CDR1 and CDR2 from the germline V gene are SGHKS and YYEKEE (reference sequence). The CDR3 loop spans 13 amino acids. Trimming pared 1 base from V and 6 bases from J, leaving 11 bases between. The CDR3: CASSLTERGEQYF. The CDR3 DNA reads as TGTGCCAGCAGCTTGACGGAGCGTGGCGAGCAGTACTTC.

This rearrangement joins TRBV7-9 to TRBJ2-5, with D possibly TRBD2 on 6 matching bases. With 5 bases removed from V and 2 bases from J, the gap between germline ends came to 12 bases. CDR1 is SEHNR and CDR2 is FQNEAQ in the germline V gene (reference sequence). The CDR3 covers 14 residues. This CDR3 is CASSKPGEQETQYF. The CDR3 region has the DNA TGTGCCAGCAGCAAACCGGGAGAACAAGAGACCCAGTACTTC.

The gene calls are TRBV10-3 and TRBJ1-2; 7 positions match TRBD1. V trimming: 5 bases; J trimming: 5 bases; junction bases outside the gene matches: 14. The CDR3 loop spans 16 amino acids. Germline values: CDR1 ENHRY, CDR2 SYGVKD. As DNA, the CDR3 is TGTGCCATCAGTAGGACCGGGACAGTAGAATTATATGGCTACACCTTC. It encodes CAISRTGTVELYGYTF.

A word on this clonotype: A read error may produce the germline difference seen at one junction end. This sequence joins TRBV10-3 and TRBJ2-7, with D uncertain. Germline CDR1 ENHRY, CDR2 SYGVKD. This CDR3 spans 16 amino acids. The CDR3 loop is CASSFQPSTISYEQYF. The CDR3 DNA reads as TGTGCCAGCAGTTTCCAACCGTCCACCATCTCCTACGAGCAGTACTTC.

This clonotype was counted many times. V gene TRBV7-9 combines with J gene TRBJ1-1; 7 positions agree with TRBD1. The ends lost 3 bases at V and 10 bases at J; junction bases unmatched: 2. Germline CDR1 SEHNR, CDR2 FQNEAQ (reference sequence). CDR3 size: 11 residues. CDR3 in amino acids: CASSFQGGAFF. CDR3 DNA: TGTGCCAGCAGCTTCCAGGGGGGAGCTTTCTTT. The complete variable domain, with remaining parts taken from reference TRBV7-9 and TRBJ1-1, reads DTGVSQNPRHKITKRGQNVTFRCDPISEHNRLYWYRQTLGQGPEFLTYFQNEAQLEKSRLLSDRFSAERPKGSFSTLEIQRTEQGDSAMYLCASSFQGGAFFGQGTRLTVV.

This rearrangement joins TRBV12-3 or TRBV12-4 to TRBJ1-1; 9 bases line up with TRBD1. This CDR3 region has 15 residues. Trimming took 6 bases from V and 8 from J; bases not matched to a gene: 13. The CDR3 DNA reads TGTGCCAGCAGAACCGGTACAGGGGGCAATAAGGAAGCTTTCTTT. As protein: CASRTGTGGNKEAFF.

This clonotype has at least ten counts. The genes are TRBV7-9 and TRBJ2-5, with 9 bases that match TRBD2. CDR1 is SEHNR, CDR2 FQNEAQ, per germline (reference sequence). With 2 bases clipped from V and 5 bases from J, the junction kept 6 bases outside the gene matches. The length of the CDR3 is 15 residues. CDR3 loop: CASSLRGREGETQYF. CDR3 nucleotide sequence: TGTGCCAGCAGCTTAAGAGGGCGGGAGGGCGAGACCCAGTACTTC.

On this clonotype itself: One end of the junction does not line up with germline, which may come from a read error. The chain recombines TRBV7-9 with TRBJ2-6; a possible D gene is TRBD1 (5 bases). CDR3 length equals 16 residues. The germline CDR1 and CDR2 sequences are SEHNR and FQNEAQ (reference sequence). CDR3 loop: CASSLSVSQGVNVLTF. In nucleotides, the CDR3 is TGTGCCAGCAGCTTATCCGTATCACAAGGGGTCAACGTCCTGACTTTC.

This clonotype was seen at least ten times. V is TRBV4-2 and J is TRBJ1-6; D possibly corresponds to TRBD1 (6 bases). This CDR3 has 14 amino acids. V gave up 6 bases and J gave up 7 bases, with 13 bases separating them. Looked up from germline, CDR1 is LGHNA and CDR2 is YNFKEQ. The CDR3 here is CASSSSGVNSPLHF. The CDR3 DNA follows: TGTGCCAGCAGTTCATCAGGGGTAAATTCACCCCTCCACTTT.

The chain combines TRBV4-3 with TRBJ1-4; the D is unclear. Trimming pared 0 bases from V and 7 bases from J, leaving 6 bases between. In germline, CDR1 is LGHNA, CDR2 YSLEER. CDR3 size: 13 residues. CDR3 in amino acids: CASSQDSTEKLFF. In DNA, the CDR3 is TGCGCCAGCAGCCAAGATTCAACTGAAAAACTGTTTTTT.

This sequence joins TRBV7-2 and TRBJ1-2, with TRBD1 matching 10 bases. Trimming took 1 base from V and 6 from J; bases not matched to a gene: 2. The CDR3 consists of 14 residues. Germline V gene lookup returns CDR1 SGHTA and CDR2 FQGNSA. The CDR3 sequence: CASSLGGQGDGYTF. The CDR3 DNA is TGTGCCAGCAGCTTAGGCGGACAGGGGGATGGCTACACCTTC.